This T cell receptor beta chain was observed in a study of identical twins. Notes on this clonotype: The antigen is not known.

Overall study findings and caveats: Compared with unrelated sharing, twin-shared out-of-frame alpha sequences had more low-probability sequences. Because invariant MAIT and iNKT cells could be present, zero-insertion analyses could be partly confounded. Within beta out-of-frame sequences, the excess sharing observed between twins was weaker.

The CDR3 spans 16 residues. Trimming left V 5 bases short and J 5 bases short, with 18 bases between. The germline V gene has CDR1 MGHDK and CDR2 SYGVNS. Using its own MiXCR run on the 5' RACE reads, TCRdb lists one record per CDR3 protein. Of fewer than 250,000 distinct CDR3 sequences in the sample, less than 10% were seen once. This chain joins TRBV25-1 and TRBJ2-2; tentative D call: TRBD2 (6 bases). This TCR was sampled from a woman under 30 in good health. Sequenced sample: memory (CD45RO+) T cells sorted from blood. CDR3: CASSRYYSAGTGELFF. Written as DNA, the CDR3 is TGTGCCAGCAGTCGATACTATTCCGCGGGGACCGGGGAGCTGTTTTTT. Full variable domain (outside the CDR3, taken from reference TRBV25-1 and TRBJ2-2): EADIYQTPRYLVIGTGKKITLECSQTMGHDKMYWYQQDPGMELHLIHYSYGVNSTEKGDLSSESTVSRIRTEHFPLTLESARPSHTSQYLCASSRYYSAGTGELFFGEGSRLTVL.